These 6 T cell receptor beta chains share one sample of origin, sequenced in a study of radiation and T cells in renal cell carcinoma. Clones were sequenced by immunoSEQ multiplex PCR, and TCRdb holds only the in-frame ones, with some missing. The sample has approximately 70,000 clones, about 80% seen once. As to time point: blood 4 weeks post-SBRT, at nephrectomy. Treatment denoted: 15 Gy SBRT to primary tumor, nephrectomy 4 weeks later. Sequenced here: blood, sampled from a patient whose treatment included radiotherapy and nephrectomy. These receptors were taken from a man aged 55 to 70 with renal cell carcinoma.

The chain recombines TRBV7-2 with TRBJ2-3; TRBD2 agrees at 12 bases. The CDR3 totals 18 residues. Unmatched junction bases numbered 12, after V lost 2 bases and J lost 6 bases. Germline assignment: CDR1 SGHTA and CDR2 FQGNSA. The CDR3 nucleotides read TGTGCCAGCAGCTTACGGTGGGCTAGCGGGGGGGCAGAGGATACGCAGTATTTT. Its protein is CASSLRWASGGAEDTQYF.

This chain joins TRBV19 and TRBJ2-1; 9 nucleotides align to TRBD2. The J segment lost 7 bases and the V segment lost 6 bases, leaving 10 bases of the junction unmatched. This CDR3 is built from 15 residues. Germline CDR1 reads LNHDA; CDR2 reads SQIVND (reference sequence). As DNA, the CDR3 is TGTGCCAGTAGATTCCTAGCGGGGAGGAGGAATGAGCAGTTCTTC. Translation gives CASRFLAGRRNEQFF.

This sequence joins TRBV19 and TRBJ2-3; 7 bases are a match to TRBD2. After removal of 7 bases from V and 1 base from J, the junction contained 11 bases not matched to a gene. The length of the CDR3 is 16 residues. In germline, CDR1 is LNHDA, CDR2 SQIVND (reference sequence). CDR3 coding DNA: TGTGCCAGTACTCTAATTGGCGGGGGACGCACAGATACGCAGTATTTT. This encodes CASTLIGGGRTDTQYF. Drawing the rest from reference TRBV19 and TRBJ2-3, the complete variable domain is DGGITQSPKYLFRKEGQNVTLSCEQNLNHDAMYWYRQDPGQGLRLIYYSQIVNDFQKGDIAEGYSVSREKKESFPLTVTSAQKNPTAFYLCASTLIGGGRTDTQYFGPGTRLTVL.

The V call is TRBV7-8, the J call TRBJ2-3; tentatively, D is TRBD1 or TRBD2 (5 bases each). The V end lost 5 bases, the J end lost 6 bases, and 12 bases lay between the germline ends. Germline lookup yields CDR1 SGHVS and CDR2 FQNEAQ. There are 13 residues in the CDR3. The CDR3 protein is CASSLGVADTQYF. CDR3 nucleotide sequence: TGTGCCAGCAGCCTAGGGGTAGCGGATACGCAGTATTTT.

The chain joins TRBV25-1 to TRBJ1-1, with D perhaps matching TRBD1 (5 bases). The CDR3 extends over 13 amino acids. Trimming took off 4 bases at V and 4 bases at J, with 10 bases between the two ends. Germline V lookup: CDR1 MGHDK, CDR2 SYGVNS. CDR3 loop: CASSVDSATEAFF. CDR3 nucleotide sequence: TGTGCCAGCAGTGTTGACAGTGCCACTGAAGCTTTCTTT.

The chain uses TRBV5-1 and TRBJ2-1, with D hard to call. CDR1 is SGHRS, CDR2 YFSETQ, per germline. The CDR3 contains 12 residues. Trimming removed 0 bases at V and 7 bases at J, with 5 bases between. The CDR3 reads CASSLAENEQFF. The CDR3 nucleotides read TGCGCCAGCAGCTTGGCCGAGAATGAGCAGTTCTTC.